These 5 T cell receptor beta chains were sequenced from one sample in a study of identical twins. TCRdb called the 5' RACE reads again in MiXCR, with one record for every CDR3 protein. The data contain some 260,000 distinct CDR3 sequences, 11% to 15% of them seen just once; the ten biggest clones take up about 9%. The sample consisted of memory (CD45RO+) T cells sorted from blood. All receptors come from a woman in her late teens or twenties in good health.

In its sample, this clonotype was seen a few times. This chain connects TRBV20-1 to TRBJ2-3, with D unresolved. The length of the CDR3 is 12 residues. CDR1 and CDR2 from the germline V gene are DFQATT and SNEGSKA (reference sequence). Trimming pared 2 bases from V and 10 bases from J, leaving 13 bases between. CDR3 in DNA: TGCAGTGCTAGAAGGCCAGGCGAGCCGCAGTATTTT. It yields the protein CSARRPGEPQYF.

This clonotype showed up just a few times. The CDR3: CASSLWGRGETQYF. The CDR3 nucleotides are TGTGCCAGCAGTTTATGGGGGCGTGGAGAGACCCAGTACTTC. V and J are TRBV12-3 or TRBV12-4 and TRBJ2-5; D possibly corresponds to TRBD1 (6 bases). The CDR3 runs to 14 residues. The ends were cut back, 2 bases at V and 4 bases at J, with 11 bases in the middle.

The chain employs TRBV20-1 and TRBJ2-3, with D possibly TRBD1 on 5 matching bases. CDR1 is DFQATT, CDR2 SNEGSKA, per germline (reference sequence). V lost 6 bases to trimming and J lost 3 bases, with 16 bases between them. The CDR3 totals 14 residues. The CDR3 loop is CSAERGGGTDTQYF. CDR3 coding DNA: TGCAGTGCCGAAAGGGGTGGCGGTACAGATACGCAGTATTTT.

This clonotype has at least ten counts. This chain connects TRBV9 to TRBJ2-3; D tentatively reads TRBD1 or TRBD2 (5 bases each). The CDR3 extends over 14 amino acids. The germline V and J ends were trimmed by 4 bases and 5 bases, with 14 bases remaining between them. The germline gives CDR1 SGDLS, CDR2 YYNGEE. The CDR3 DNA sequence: TGTGCCAGCAGCCCCGGGACCGCGGGAGATACGCAGTATTTT. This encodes CASSPGTAGDTQYF.

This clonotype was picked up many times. CDR3 coding DNA: TGTGCCAGCAGGGCTTTGCGGGGGGGTAGTACGCAGTATTTT. It codes for CASRALRGGSTQYF. The V gene is TRBV11-2, the J gene TRBJ2-3, with 9 positions matching TRBD2. Germline trimming cut 6 bases from V and 8 bases from J; bases unmatched to any gene: 9. Germline values: CDR1 SGHAT, CDR2 FQNNGV. The CDR3 has 14 amino acids.